These 10 T cell receptor beta chains share one sample of origin, sequenced in a study of beta chain features in type 1 diabetes. Reverse transcribing all isolated RNA meant expressed TCRB transcripts were sequenced. Profiled with immunoSEQ multiplex PCR; TCRdb holds only in-frame clones, not every one. The table has more than 300,000 clones, about 12% seen once. The sequenced sample was naive CD4+ T cells from blood. The origin of the receptors is a man aged 18 to 29 in good health.

This clone turned up a few times. This chain connects TRBV28 to TRBJ2-7; D is unresolved. V gave up 5 bases and J gave up 4 bases, with 6 bases separating them. CDR1 is MDHEN, CDR2 SYDVKM, per germline. This CDR3 has 11 amino acids. CDR3 nucleotides: TGTGCCAGCAGTGAGAGGTACGAGCAGTACTTC. Translated, it gives CASSERYEQYF.

This CDR3 is CAISGTATYGYTF. For the CDR3, the DNA is TGTGCCATCAGTGGGACAGCTACCTACGGCTACACCTTC. The genes are TRBV10-3 and TRBJ1-2; TRBD1 might be the D (6 bases). Germline CDR1 is ENHRY and CDR2 is SYGVKD. V lost 4 bases and J lost 8, with 14 bases in between. CDR3 length: 13 amino acids.

The rearrangement uses TRBV13 and TRBJ2-5; the match to TRBD1 covers 12 bases. The CDR3 consists of 15 residues. Germline CDR1 PRHDT, CDR2 FYEKMQ (reference sequence). After removal of 3 bases from V and 5 bases from J, the junction contained 4 bases not matched to a gene. CDR3 in amino acids: CASSLGTGGRETQYF. The CDR3 bases are TGTGCCAGCAGCTTGGGGACAGGGGGCCGGGAGACCCAGTACTTC.

The chain recombines TRBV30 with TRBJ2-1, with 10 bases that match TRBD1. The trim removed 0 bases at V and 9 bases at J, leaving 5 bases unmatched. There are 14 residues in the CDR3. Germline lookup yields CDR1 GTSNPN and CDR2 SVGIG (reference sequence). CDR3: CAWSVPDRGSEQFF. CDR3 in DNA: TGTGCCTGGAGTGTACCGGACAGGGGGTCTGAGCAGTTCTTC.

Only a few counts were recorded for this clone. Sequence at one end of the junction differs from germline and may be a read error. This chain connects TRBV5-1 to TRBJ2-3; 7 bases are shared with TRBD2. This CDR3 comprises 14 residues. Germline assignment: CDR1 SGHRS and CDR2 YFSETQ. The CDR3 sequence: CASSLGGDGLGVDF. Here the CDR3 DNA reads TGCGCCAGCAGCTTGGGAGGCGACGGACTAGGCGTAGATTTT.

This clone was picked up a small number of times. The chain employs TRBV7-2 and TRBJ1-1; 10 bases line up with TRBD1. With V trimmed by 1 base and J by 6 bases, 5 bases remained unmatched. The CDR3 length is 15 residues. Germline CDR1 and CDR2: SGHTA and FQGNSA. CDR3 region: CASSLVETGGSEAFF. For the CDR3, the DNA is TGTGCCAGCAGCTTAGTGGAGACAGGGGGCTCTGAAGCTTTCTTT. The variable domain in full, completed from reference TRBV7-2 and TRBJ1-1, reads GAGVSQSPSNKVTEKGKDVELRCDPISGHTALYWYRQSLGQGLEFLIYFQGNSAPDKSGLPSDRFSAERTGGSVSTLTIQRTQQEDSAVYLCASSLVETGGSEAFFGQGTRLTVV.

This clone has just a few counts. The genes are TRBV29-1 and TRBJ2-7; D possibly corresponds to TRBD2 (5 bases). This CDR3 is 15 amino acids long. Trimming removed 0 bases from V and 2 bases from J, with 14 bases in between. Germline V gene sequence: CDR1 SQVTM, CDR2 ANQGSEA. The CDR3 sequence: CSVEDSRGIPYEQYF. For the CDR3, the DNA is TGCAGCGTTGAAGATTCGAGAGGGATTCCCTACGAGCAGTACTTC.

This clone was counted between two and nine times. The genes are TRBV5-1 and TRBJ2-7, with 13 positions matching TRBD2. The germline CDR1 and CDR2 sequences are SGHRS and YFSETQ. V lost 0 bases and J lost 1; bases outside the gene matches: 1. This CDR3 contains 16 residues. The CDR3 nucleotides are TGCGCCAGCAGCTTGGGGACTAGCGGGAGATCCTACGAGCAGTACTTC. This codes for CASSLGTSGRSYEQYF.

In nucleotides, the CDR3 is TGTGCCAGCAGCTACCCCGGGGGGCGGCAAGAGACCCAGTACTTC. Translated: CASSYPGGRQETQYF. The chain uses TRBV7-2 and TRBJ2-5; perhaps TRBD2 as D (7 bases). Germline CDR1 is SGHTA and CDR2 is FQGNSA. This CDR3 has 15 residues. The ends were cut back, 4 bases at V and 2 bases at J, with 14 bases in the middle. Full variable domain (remainder filled in from reference TRBV7-2 and TRBJ2-5): GAGVSQSPSNKVTEKGKDVELRCDPISGHTALYWYRQSLGQGLEFLIYFQGNSAPDKSGLPSDRFSAERTGGSVSTLTIQRTQQEDSAVYLCASSYPGGRQETQYFGPGTRLLVL.

J is TRBJ2-7 and V is TRBV7-2, with D possibly being TRBD1 (5 bases). The CDR3 totals 16 residues. The germline CDR1 and CDR2 sequences are SGHTA and FQGNSA. V was pared by 1 base and J by 2 bases, with 15 bases between. The CDR3 DNA reads as TGTGCCAGCAGCTTAGGGGGCACCTCCCCCACCTACGAGCAGTACTTC. Translated: CASSLGGTSPTYEQYF.